Each of the 25 T cell receptor beta chains below was sequenced from the same sample in a study of blood T cells in healthy people across ages. Next came a second PCR, run for 7 to 11 cycles, which used a sample-barcoded 5' primer along with a J-beta primer mix. TCRdb reanalysed the 5' RACE reads using MiXCR and keeps one entry per CDR3 protein. The sample lists 700,000 to 850,000 distinct CDR3 sequences, approximately 35% occurring once. Material: blood. The receptors come from a man between 18 and 29 years old in good health.

This clonotype was recorded many times. The chain combines TRBV3-1 with TRBJ2-7; 8 bases map to TRBD2. Germline V lookup: CDR1 LGHDT, CDR2 YNNKEL (reference sequence). The CDR3 loop spans 14 amino acids. Losses at the gene ends were 3 bases for V and 6 bases for J; bases not matched to a gene: 7. The chain's CDR3 is CASSQSPGGTEQYF. The CDR3 bases are TGTGCCAGCAGCCAGTCCCCGGGGGGGACCGAGCAGTACTTC.

This clonotype appeared many times. The rearrangement uses TRBV10-3 and TRBJ1-6; no definite D call. CDR1 is ENHRY and CDR2 is SYGVKD in the germline V gene. This CDR3 comprises 15 residues. Trimming removed 3 bases from V and 1 base from J, with 7 bases in between. The CDR3 is CAISDAGSYNSPLHF. CDR3 nucleotide sequence: TGTGCCATCAGTGATGCAGGATCCTATAATTCACCCCTCCACTTT.

This clonotype was recorded many times. The chain couples TRBV9 to TRBJ2-1; TRBD1 matches 7 bases. Germline CDR1 is SGDLS and CDR2 is YYNGEE. The CDR3 is 13 residues long. Germline trimming cut 3 bases from V and 11 bases from J; bases unmatched to any gene: 8. CDR3 DNA sequence: TGTGCCAGCAGCGAGACAGGGAGCGGCCAGCAGTTCTTC. It specifies CASSETGSGQQFF. The whole variable domain, remainder taken from reference TRBV9 and TRBJ2-1, is DSGVTQTPKHLITATGQRVTLRCSPRSGDLSVYWYQQSLDQGLQFLIQYYNGEERAKGNILERFSAQQFPDLHSELNLSSLELGDSALYFCASSETGSGQQFFGPGTRLTVL.

This sequence joins TRBV10-3 and TRBJ2-3; 7 bases are a match to TRBD2. The trim removed 0 bases at V and 2 bases at J, leaving 8 bases unmatched. This CDR3 spans 17 amino acids. CDR1 and CDR2 from the germline V gene are ENHRY and SYGVKD. CDR3 in DNA: TGTGCCATCAGTGAGTCGGGGGGAGCGGGAATCACAGATACGCAGTATTTT. Translating gives CAISESGGAGITDTQYF.

Ten or more counts support this clonotype. The chain uses TRBV4-2 and TRBJ2-3; D unclear. The CDR3 totals 14 residues. Deletions cut 3 bases from V and 2 bases from J, with 9 bases between. The germline V gene encodes CDR1 LGHNA and CDR2 YNFKEQ. The chain's CDR3 is CASSQTRATDTQYF. Written as DNA, the CDR3 is TGTGCCAGCAGCCAGACACGTGCCACAGATACGCAGTATTTT.

The V and J genes are TRBV20-1 and TRBJ2-3, with 10 bases fitting TRBD2. The germline V gene has CDR1 DFQATT and CDR2 SNEGSKA (reference sequence). The ends lost 3 bases at V and 5 bases at J; junction bases unmatched: 5. CDR3 length: 14 amino acids. DNA of the CDR3: TGCAGTGCTAGCTCTAGCGGGGGCATAGATACGCAGTATTTT. Translating it yields CSASSSGGIDTQYF.

This clonotype came up many times. The chain has TRBV5-1 and TRBJ1-1, with TRBD1 matching over 11 bases. The CDR3 totals 14 residues. V lost 4 bases to trimming and J lost 5 bases; unmatched junction nucleotides: 4. Looked up from germline, CDR1 is SGHRS and CDR2 is YFSETQ. Written as DNA, the CDR3 is TGCGCCAGCAGCCTGGACAGGGGGCTGACTGAAGCTTTCTTT. This translates into CASSLDRGLTEAFF.

This clonotype was observed many times. The chain is built from TRBV6-5 and TRBJ2-7; a weak D match, TRBD1 (5 bases). Germline assignment: CDR1 MNHEY and CDR2 SVGAGI. Trimming took 6 bases from V and 0 from J, leaving 15 bases between them. The CDR3 sequence is 15 residues long. The CDR3 loop is CASSRHKDSSYEQYF. The DNA for the CDR3 is TGTGCCAGCAGCCGCCACAAAGACAGCTCCTACGAGCAGTACTTC.

The chain uses TRBV4-2 and TRBJ1-5; perhaps TRBD1 as D (5 bases). Germline-derived CDR1 and CDR2 are LGHNA and YNFKEQ. The ends were cut back, 1 base at V and 5 bases at J, with 12 bases in the middle. The CDR3 has 15 residues. CDR3 bases: TGTGCCAGCAGCCAAGGTCAGGGAACTGATCAGCCCCAGCATTTT. Translated: CASSQGQGTDQPQHF.

This chain connects TRBV5-5 to TRBJ1-4; 8 bases agree with TRBD1. The V gene's germline CDR1 is SGHKS and CDR2 YYEKEE (reference sequence). V gave up 0 bases and J gave up 10 bases; unmatched junction bases: 11. This CDR3 is 16 amino acids long. The CDR3 here is CASSLAGSRQGRKLFF. The CDR3 DNA sequence: TGTGCCAGCAGCTTGGCCGGCTCGAGACAGGGGAGAAAACTGTTTTTT.

This clonotype came up a few times. A read error may produce the germline difference seen at one junction end. The chain combines TRBV12-3 or TRBV12-4 with TRBJ1-6; D uncertain. The CDR3 is made up of 14 amino acids. In DNA form, the CDR3 reads TGTGCCAGCAGTTTAGGAGCCGGTAATTCACCCCCCCACTTT. It encodes CASSLGAGNSPPHF.

A few counts support this clonotype. The chain carries TRBV14 and TRBJ1-1; maybe TRBD1 (5 bases). V lost 5 bases and J lost 5, with 15 bases in between. This CDR3 comprises 14 residues. The germline CDR1 and CDR2 sequences are SGHDN and FVKESK. CDR3 region: CASSGTDLLTEAFF. Here the CDR3 DNA reads TGTGCCAGCAGCGGGACGGACCTCTTGACTGAAGCTTTCTTT.

Only a few counts were recorded for this clonotype. The CDR3 bases are TGTGCCAGCAGTGAATGGGACAGGCCGTCAGAAGGCTACACCTTC. It codes for CASSEWDRPSEGYTF. The chain employs TRBV2 and TRBJ1-2; TRBD1 aligns across 8 bases. Trimming took 2 bases from V and 8 from J; bases not matched to a gene: 10. This CDR3 contains 15 residues. Germline CDR1 is SNHLY and CDR2 is FYNNEI.

This rearrangement joins TRBV7-2 to TRBJ2-7; D ambiguous. The CDR3 runs to 13 residues. The V and J ends lost 1 base and 7 bases respectively, with 11 bases between them. In germline, CDR1 is SGHTA, CDR2 FQGNSA. CDR3 amino acids: CASSLEMGNEQYF. Here the CDR3 DNA reads TGTGCCAGCAGCTTAGAAATGGGCAATGAGCAGTACTTC.

This clonotype has just a few counts. CDR3 nucleotide sequence: TGTGCCAGCAGTTACACTCTACAGGACAATGAGCAGTTCTTC. It encodes CASSYTLQDNEQFF. This chain links TRBV6-6 with TRBJ2-1; the D gene is possibly TRBD1 (5 bases). The CDR3 loop spans 14 amino acids. The V end lost 2 bases, the J end lost 5 bases, and 10 bases lay between the germline ends. Germline V CDR1 and CDR2: MNHNY, SVGAGI (reference sequence).

A remark on this clonotype: A much larger clone is a single base away; this may be a read error. This chain connects TRBV6-6 to TRBJ2-4; D is possibly TRBD1 (5 bases). Germline V CDR1 and CDR2: MNHNY, SVGAGI (reference sequence). This CDR3 region has 13 residues. Trimming left V 5 bases short and J 15 bases short, with 20 bases between. In nucleotides, the CDR3 is TGTGCCAGCAGTACCCAAGGACACTACGAGCGGTACTTC. Translation gives CASSTQGHYERYF.

The chain links TRBV12-3 or TRBV12-4 to TRBJ2-3; no clear D gene. The V end lost 2 bases, the J end lost 4 bases, and 10 bases lay between the germline ends. The CDR3 consists of 14 residues. CDR3 protein: CASSLSLPADTQYF. CDR3 sequence (DNA): TGTGCCAGCAGTTTAAGTCTCCCAGCAGATACGCAGTATTTT.

J is TRBJ1-4 and V is TRBV14; D perhaps matches TRBD1 (6 bases). The V end lost 4 bases, the J end lost 7 bases, and 19 bases lay between the germline ends. The CDR3 consists of 16 residues. Germline V gene lookup returns CDR1 SGHDN and CDR2 FVKESK. This CDR3 is CASSPAGTPSGEKLFF. The DNA for the CDR3 is TGTGCCAGCAGCCCCGCCGGGACACCCTCGGGTGAAAAACTGTTTTTT.

This clonotype was found once. CDR3 loop: CASSQAPRQDLKNIQYF. The CDR3 DNA is TGTGCCAGCAGCCAAGCGCCCCGTCAGGACCTCAAAAACATTCAGTACTTC. The rearrangement joins TRBV14 to TRBJ2-4; D is unclear. This CDR3 contains 17 residues. Germline-derived CDR1 and CDR2 are SGHDN and FVKESK. V was cut by 1 base and J by 3 bases, with 16 bases left in between. Variable domain in full (rest from reference TRBV14 and TRBJ2-4): EAGVTQFPSHSVIEKGQTVTLRCDPISGHDNLYWYRRVMGKEIKFLLHFVKESKQDESGMPNNRFLAERTGGTYSTLKVQPAELEDSGVYFCASSQAPRQDLKNIQYFGAGTRLSVL.

There are many counts of this clonotype. This chain uses TRBV12-3 or TRBV12-4 with TRBJ2-3, with 10 bases fitting TRBD1. J lost 2 bases, V lost 6 bases, and 11 bases had no gene match. This CDR3 is built from 17 residues. The CDR3 coding sequence is TGTGCCAGCAGGGATGGACAGGGGGGCGAATCCACAGATACGCAGTATTTT. Protein product: CASRDGQGGESTDTQYF.

In its sample, this clonotype was seen a few times. The V call is TRBV28, the J call TRBJ2-5; D is unclear. The CDR3 runs 14 residues. Germline values: CDR1 MDHEN, CDR2 SYDVKM. With 5 bases removed from V and 5 bases from J, the gap between germline ends came to 15 bases. The CDR3 loop reads CASSTPGLHETQYF. In DNA form, the CDR3 reads TGTGCCAGCAGTACCCCGGGCCTCCACGAGACCCAGTACTTC.

The chain is built from TRBV7-2 and TRBJ1-1; D is unclear. Germline-derived CDR1 and CDR2 are SGHTA and FQGNSA. The CDR3 totals 15 residues. Deletions cut 5 bases from V and 3 bases from J, with 16 bases between. This chain's CDR3 is CASSLMPGSDTEAFF. In nucleotides, the CDR3 is TGTGCCAGCAGCCTAATGCCCGGGTCGGACACTGAAGCTTTCTTT.

This clonotype was found many times. The rearrangement joins TRBV13 to TRBJ2-1; 13 bases agree with TRBD2. CDR1 is PRHDT, CDR2 FYEKMQ, per germline (reference sequence). The CDR3 covers 17 residues. Trimming took 0 bases from V and 7 from J; bases not matched to a gene: 6. The CDR3 region has the DNA TGTGCCAGCAGCTTAGGCCTTGGGACTAGCGGGGAGAATGAGCAGTTCTTC. It encodes CASSLGLGTSGENEQFF.

This sequence joins TRBV12-3 or TRBV12-4 and TRBJ1-6; the match to TRBD1 covers 7 bases. Trimming took 6 bases from V and 7 from J; bases not matched to a gene: 3. This CDR3 spans 13 amino acids. The CDR3 DNA reads TGTGCCAGCAGGGCACAGGGGAATTCACCCCTCCACTTT. It is translated as CASRAQGNSPLHF.

The chain has TRBV3-1 and TRBJ1-1, with D unresolved. CDR1 is LGHDT and CDR2 is YNNKEL in the germline V gene (reference sequence). The CDR3 has 14 amino acids. The ends were cut back, 4 bases at V and 7 bases at J, with 16 bases in the middle. CDR3 nucleotides: TGTGCCAGCAGCCGGGTGGATTCGGGAGTTGAAGCTTTCTTT. Encoded protein: CASSRVDSGVEAFF.